The rows below give T cell receptor beta chains drawn from one sample of a study of OX40 agonist ivuxolimab in advanced cancers. Clones were read by immunoSEQ multiplex PCR, and TCRdb kept only the in-frame ones, dropping some. The table has 61,000 or so clones, 75% to 90% seen once. This sample comprised CD4+ or CD8+ T cells sorted from blood, obtained in a trial of the OX40 agonist ivuxolimab. The receptors here all came from an adult with an advanced solid tumor such as melanoma, head and neck, liver or kidney cancer. Both conserved end residues are part of each CDR3. A D gene is named only where the DNA matches it firmly. The size field is filled for only some rows; it gives once, few, many or a size class.

D: .
size: .
J: TRBJ2-2
V: TRBV28
DNA: TGTGCCAGCAGTAGAACAGGACCCGGGGAGCTGTTTTTT
CDR3: CASSRTGPGELFF

D: .
size: .
J: TRBJ1-3
V: TRBV7-2
DNA: TGTGCCAGCAGCTTAGCCCGGGACTCTGGAAACACCATATATTTT
CDR3: CASSLARDSGNTIYF

D: .
size: .
J: TRBJ2-7
V: TRBV5-6
DNA: TGTGCCAGCAGCTTGTTCCAGGGGGGTCCCTACGAGCAGTACTTC
CDR3: CASSLFQGGPYEQYF

D: .
size: .
J: TRBJ1-6
V: TRBV12-1
DNA: TGTGCCAGCAGCTCCCATCCCCTCCACTTT
CDR3: CASSSHPLHF

D: .
size: .
J: TRBJ1-4
V: TRBV6-4
DNA: TGTGCCAGCAGTGAGGGGCCCGGGGGAAAACTGTTTTTT
CDR3: CASSEGPGGKLFF

D: .
size: .
J: TRBJ2-1
V: TRBV7-2
DNA: TGTGCCAGCAGCTTAGCCGGGGTCGGTATGTATGAGCAGTTCTTC
CDR3: CASSLAGVGMYEQFF

D: .
size: .
J: TRBJ2-1
V: TRBV7-9
DNA: TGTGCCAGCAGGCGAACACCTGACTACAATGAGCAGTTCTTC
CDR3: CASRRTPDYNEQFF

D: .
size: .
J: TRBJ2-6
V: TRBV7-8
DNA: TGTGCCAGCAGCCCCCCCTCTGGGGCCAACGTCCTGACTTTC
CDR3: CASSPPSGANVLTF

D: .
size: .
J: TRBJ2-5
V: TRBV11-2
DNA: TGTGCCAGCAGCTTCTCCCGAAGGGAGACCCAGTACTTC
CDR3: CASSFSRRETQYF

D: .
size: few
J: TRBJ1-3
V: TRBV5-1
DNA: TGCGCCAGCAGCCTCGGGGACTCTGGAAACACCATATATTTT
CDR3: CASSLGDSGNTIYF

D: TRBD1
size: .
J: TRBJ2-7
V: TRBV4-1
DNA: TGCGCCAGCAGCCTCAGAGGACAGGGGTCCGAGCAGTACTTC
CDR3: CASSLRGQGSEQYF

D: .
size: .
J: TRBJ2-5
V: TRBV4-2
DNA: TGTGCCAGCAGCCAAGATCCACAGCAAGAGACCCAGTACTTC
CDR3: CASSQDPQQETQYF

D: .
size: .
J: TRBJ2-3
V: TRBV27
DNA: TGTGCCAGCAACAGAGAGGGGATTGGCACAGATACGCAGTATTTT
CDR3: CASNREGIGTDTQYF

D: .
size: .
J: TRBJ1-1
V: TRBV5-4
DNA: TGTGCCAGCAGCCTCGGACAGATGAACACTGAAGCTTTCTTT
CDR3: CASSLGQMNTEAFF

D: .
size: few
J: TRBJ2-4
V: TRBV7-3
DNA: TGTGCCAGCAGCTTATCCGGGGTTGGCGCAAACATTCAGTACTTC
CDR3: CASSLSGVGANIQYF

D: .
size: .
J: TRBJ2-7
V: TRBV28
DNA: TGTGCCAGCGGCAGCTCCTACGAGCAGTACTTC
CDR3: CASGSSYEQYF

D: .
size: .
J: TRBJ1-2
V: TRBV6-5
DNA: TGTGCCAGCAGTTACAACTCAGCCTATGGCTACACCTTC
CDR3: CASSYNSAYGYTF

D: TRBD2
size: .
J: TRBJ2-5
V: TRBV9
DNA: TGTGCCAGCAGCGTAGGGGGGGCTAGCGGGTACCAAGAGACCCAGTACTTC
CDR3: CASSVGGASGYQETQYF

D: TRBD2
size: .
J: TRBJ2-2
V: TRBV10-3
DNA: TGTGCCATCAGTGCGGGGGGTGCCGGGGAGCTGTTTTTT
CDR3: CAISAGGAGELFF